The 18 T cell receptor beta chains below come from one sample, sequenced in a study of blood T cell repertoires in COVID-19. Sequenced by immunoSEQ multiplex PCR; TCRdb stores in-frame clones only, minus some. The table includes some 250,000 clones, more than 75% detected once. Sequenced material: peripheral blood. These receptors originate from a woman aged 35 to 49 who had recovered from COVID-19.

This clone appeared a single time. This chain connects TRBV29-1 to TRBJ1-5, with a tentative D call TRBD1 (5 bases). The CDR3 consists of 13 residues. Germline V gene data show CDR1 as SQVTM and CDR2 as ANQGSEA. Trimming removed 7 bases from V and 4 bases from J, with 14 bases in between. CDR3 coding DNA: TGCAGCGCTATGGGACTCCCGAATCAGCCCCAGCATTTT. Translation gives CSAMGLPNQPQHF.

This clone was observed at least ten times. The chain uses TRBV24-1 and TRBJ1-1; 9 nucleotides match TRBD1. The CDR3 spans 15 residues. The V segment lost 6 bases and the J segment 0 bases; nucleotides outside the gene matches: 4. The germline V gene has CDR1 KGHDR and CDR2 SFDVKD. This chain's CDR3 is CATSPGTGMNTEAFF. The CDR3 DNA follows: TGTGCCACCAGTCCCGGGACAGGGATGAACACTGAAGCTTTCTTT.

The chain uses TRBV11-2 and TRBJ1-3, with a possible D match to TRBD1 (5 bases). V was pared by 1 base and J by 1 base, with 11 bases between. The CDR3 covers 16 residues. The V gene's germline CDR1 is SGHAT and CDR2 FQNNGV. This CDR3 reads CASSLAQGASGNTIYF. The CDR3 nucleotides are TGTGCCAGCAGCTTAGCCCAAGGGGCGTCTGGAAACACCATATATTTT.

This chain joins TRBV20-1 and TRBJ2-1, with TRBD2 matching 10 bases. The CDR3 length is 17 residues. With 4 bases clipped from V and 4 bases from J, the junction kept 13 bases outside the gene matches. Germline CDR1 is DFQATT and CDR2 is SNEGSKA (reference sequence). The CDR3 nucleotides are TGCAGTGCTACTGAGCCCCTAGCGGGAGTGGGTTACAATGAGCAGTTCTTC. Amino acids: CSATEPLAGVGYNEQFF.

This clone was seen once. The sample contains more than one DNA sequence encoding this CDR3. The chain couples TRBV5-1 to TRBJ2-5, with D perhaps matching TRBD1 (6 bases). CDR1 is SGHRS and CDR2 is YFSETQ in the germline V gene. CDR3 length equals 14 residues. The V and J ends lost 4 bases and 5 bases respectively, with 15 bases between them. The CDR3 loop is CASSPRGGGETQYF. CDR3 nucleotide sequence: TGCGCCAGCAGCCCCCGAGGGGGTGGTGAGACCCAGTACTTC. The whole variable domain, remainder taken from reference TRBV5-1 and TRBJ2-5, is KAGVTQTPRYLIKTRGQQVTLSCSPISGHRSVSWYQQTPGQGLQFLFEYFSETQRNKGNFPGRFSGRQFSNSRSEMNVSTLELGDSALYLCASSPRGGGETQYFGPGTRLLVL.

This chain uses TRBV5-5 with TRBJ1-3; D gene uncertain. Germline-derived CDR1 and CDR2 are SGHKS and YYEKEE (reference sequence). This CDR3 region has 15 residues. V gave up 1 base and J gave up 3 bases, with 11 bases separating them. The CDR3 DNA reads as TGTGCCAGCAGCTTGTTGGCACAAAGTGGAAACACCATATATTTT. Its protein product is CASSLLAQSGNTIYF.

The genes are TRBV19 and TRBJ1-1; possibly TRBD1 for D (5 bases). The CDR3 spans 16 residues. Trimming removed 6 bases at V and 1 base at J, with 18 bases between. From germline, CDR1 is LNHDA and CDR2 SQIVND (reference sequence). CDR3 sequence reads: CASRNEKDRPNTEAFF. The DNA of the CDR3 is TGTGCCAGTAGGAACGAAAAAGACAGACCGAACACTGAAGCTTTCTTT.

This chain joins TRBV27 and TRBJ2-1, with 7 bases aligning to TRBD2. Trimming cost V 0 bases and J 10 bases; bases outside gene matches: 3. CDR1 MNHEY and CDR2 SMNVEV come from the germline V gene (reference sequence). The CDR3 loop spans 13 amino acids. CDR3 region: CASSLSWGGEQFF. For the CDR3, the DNA is TGTGCCAGCAGTTTATCCTGGGGAGGGGAGCAGTTCTTC.

The chain combines TRBV9 with TRBJ2-3; 11 bases are a match to TRBD2. Germline CDR1 and CDR2: SGDLS and YYNGEE. The length of the CDR3 is 16 residues. V trimming: 3 bases; J trimming: 1 base; junction bases outside the gene matches: 4. CDR3 DNA sequence: TGTGCCAGCAGCGCCCGACTAGCGGGGCGCACAGATACGCAGTATTTT. Encoded protein: CASSARLAGRTDTQYF.

This clone came up a few times. V and J are TRBV19 and TRBJ2-1, with TRBD2 matching over 11 bases. The CDR3 runs 17 residues. Per the germline V gene, CDR1 is LNHDA and CDR2 is SQIVND (reference sequence). With V trimmed by 4 bases and J by 0 bases, 5 bases remained unmatched. CDR3 sequence reads: CASSKRTSGSSYNEQFF. In DNA, the CDR3 is TGTGCCAGTAGTAAACGTACTAGCGGGAGCTCCTACAATGAGCAGTTCTTC.

The chain combines TRBV4-3 with TRBJ1-1, with TRBD1 matching 8 bases. CDR1 and CDR2 (germline): LGHNA, YSLEER. With V trimmed by 6 bases and J by 0 bases, 9 bases remained unmatched. There are 16 residues in the CDR3. The CDR3 reads CASSPGAGGMNTEAFF. CDR3 nucleotide sequence: TGCGCCAGCAGTCCGGGGGCAGGGGGCATGAACACTGAAGCTTTCTTT.

The J gene is TRBJ2-3, the V gene TRBV7-2; maybe TRBD2 (7 bases). This CDR3 has 15 amino acids. Trimming cost V 3 bases and J 3 bases, with 13 bases left between them. Germline V lookup: CDR1 SGHTA, CDR2 FQGNSA. In DNA form, the CDR3 reads TGTGCCAGCAGCTTTGGGGGGGCGGGGACAGATACGCAGTATTTT. It codes for CASSFGGAGTDTQYF.

The chain carries TRBV9 and TRBJ2-1, with 9 bases aligning to TRBD2. Losses at the gene ends were 6 bases for V and 0 bases for J; bases not matched to a gene: 4. Germline V gene data show CDR1 as SGDLS and CDR2 as YYNGEE. This CDR3 is 15 amino acids long. The CDR3 bases are TGTGCCAGCACCGATAGCGGGAGCTCCTACAATGAGCAGTTCTTC. Protein sequence: CASTDSGSSYNEQFF.

V usage is TRBV18 and J usage is TRBJ1-2, with unresolved D. V was pared by 2 bases and J by 9 bases, with 22 bases between. This CDR3 is built from 16 residues. CDR1 is KGHSH, CDR2 LQKENI, per germline. The DNA of the CDR3 is TGTGCCAGCTCACCAGTCCTTCTAGACTTTGAGTTTCGCTACACCTTC. Amino acid sequence: CASSPVLLDFEFRYTF.

The chain joins TRBV4-2 to TRBJ2-4, with 14 bases lining up with TRBD2. CDR3 length: 18 residues. The V gene end was trimmed by 3 bases and the J gene end by 6 bases; junction bases not matched to a gene: 10. Germline CDR1 and CDR2: LGHNA and YNFKEQ. The CDR3 region is CASSHRLAGGFLRNIQYF. The DNA of the CDR3 is TGTGCCAGCAGCCACAGACTAGCGGGAGGGTTTTTGAGAAACATTCAGTACTTC.

This clone was seen ten or more times. This sequence joins TRBV2 and TRBJ1-1; TRBD1 agrees at 7 bases. Germline CDR1 SNHLY, CDR2 FYNNEI. V shed 5 bases and J 7 bases; nucleotides not matched to a gene: 7. The CDR3 is 13 amino acids. The CDR3 reads CASSPSGTDEAFF. In nucleotides, the CDR3 is TGTGCCAGCAGTCCTTCCGGGACAGATGAAGCTTTCTTT.

J is TRBJ2-1 and V is TRBV7-9, with 12 bases lining up with TRBD2. This CDR3 comprises 17 residues. Trimming at V came to 5 bases and at J to 8 bases, leaving 13 bases not matched to a gene. CDR1 is SEHNR, CDR2 FQNEAQ, per germline (reference sequence). The CDR3 DNA reads TGTGCCAGCAGCCCCGACCACCCTAGCGGGAGGGGCTATGAGCAGTTCTTC. Amino acids: CASSPDHPSGRGYEQFF.

V and J are TRBV19 and TRBJ1-1, with D tentatively TRBD1 (6 bases). Germline V lookup: CDR1 LNHDA, CDR2 SQIVND (reference sequence). Between the trimmed V and J ends, which lost 5 bases and 4 bases, there was a span of 11 bases. The length of the CDR3 is 13 residues. CDR3 amino acids: CASSSQGTTEAFF. The CDR3 coding sequence is TGTGCCAGTAGTTCCCAGGGGACCACTGAAGCTTTCTTT.